Judged by frequency, the clone carrying this TCR beta chain is medium-sized. The antigen is unknown. Multiplex touch-down PCR amplified TRB using TRB-A and TRB-B pools in one tube. TCRdb re-called the multiplex PCR reads; every CDR3 protein appears as one record, without DNA. With approximately 1,800 distinct CDR3 sequences in the sample, the ten largest clones hold approximately 6.2%. This CDR3 has 15 residues. The germline V gene encodes CDR1 MNHEY and CDR2 SMNVEV (reference sequence). These data originate in a study of T cell clusters in autoimmune cytopenias. General study findings and limits: Primary autoimmune cytopenia patients seemingly lacked the physiological T cell clusters found in healthy donors. The T cell clusters were defined only in silico, without experimental functional validation. TRB repertoire shifts in secondary cytopenia and chronic lymphocytic leukemia mostly reflected lymphoma, not autoimmunity. Healthy donors had about 2.8-fold more exclusive TRB clusters than active autoimmune hepatitis patients.

Tens of thousands of genome equivalents of blood DNA were amplified for TRB. The clonotype originates from a human donor with an autoimmune cytopenia or autoimmune hepatitis (not recorded which). V is TRBV27 and J is TRBJ2-7; TCRdb selects TRBD2, and the lack of DNA leaves this call unchecked. The specimen was peripheral blood. CDR3: CASSPSSRVLDEQYF.